The rows below give T cell receptor beta chains drawn from one sample of a study of blood T cell repertoires in COVID-19. Clones were read by immunoSEQ multiplex PCR, and TCRdb kept only the in-frame ones, dropping some. Of approximately 250,000 clones listed, around nine tenths are singletons. Material: peripheral blood. These receptors originate from a man aged 25-45 years with COVID-19, enrolled during active disease. Both conserved end residues are part of each CDR3. Each record gives: D gene, clone size, J gene, V gene, CDR3 protein, CDR3 DNA. A D gene is named only where the DNA matches it firmly. Expanded clones are given a class, and other clones once, few, many or no size at all.

>NA|NA|TRBJ2-7|TRBV7-9
CASSLADWPPSVDEQYF
TGTGCCAGCAGCTTAGCGGACTGGCCCCCTTCCGTGGACGAGCAGTACTTC
>NA|NA|TRBJ2-3|TRBV7-3
CASSLTYTDTQYF
TGTGCCAGCAGCTTAACCTACACAGATACGCAGTATTTT
>NA|NA|TRBJ1-2|TRBV25-1
CASTGGRGYTF
TGTGCCAGCACGGGAGGACGGGGCTACACCTTC
>NA|few|TRBJ2-7|TRBV5-5
CASSLRIGGNRYEQYF
TGTGCCAGCAGCTTGAGGATCGGCGGGAACCGCTACGAGCAGTACTTC
>TRBD1|NA|TRBJ1-3|TRBV10-3
CAISETGAGNTIYF
TGTGCCATCAGTGAAACAGGGGCTGGAAACACCATATATTTT
>NA|NA|TRBJ1-2|TRBV18
CASSPRTGDYGYTF
TGTGCCAGCTCACCCCGAACAGGTGACTATGGCTACACCTTC
>NA|once|TRBJ2-2|TRBV7-3
CASSFGGPGELFF
TGTGCCAGCAGCTTCGGTGGGCCCGGGGAGCTGTTTTTT
>TRBD1|NA|TRBJ1-3|TRBV6-5
CASSYRDSSGNTIYF
TGTGCCAGCAGTTACCGGGACAGCTCTGGAAACACCATATATTTT
>TRBD2|NA|TRBJ2-5|TRBV2
CASRGTSGQETQYF
TGTGCCAGCAGGGGGACTAGCGGGCAAGAGACCCAGTACTTC
>NA|NA|TRBJ1-1|TRBV7-3
CASSLTSGDTEAFF
TGTGCCAGCAGCTTAACTTCAGGGGACACTGAAGCTTTCTTT
>TRBD1|NA|TRBJ1-1|TRBV9
CASSARGQAEDTEAFF
TGTGCCAGCAGCGCCCGAGGACAGGCGGAGGACACTGAAGCTTTCTTT
>TRBD2|once|TRBJ2-2|TRBV11-2
CASSPRLAGDTGELFF
TGTGCCAGCAGCCCAAGACTAGCGGGGGACACCGGGGAGCTGTTTTTT
>NA|NA|TRBJ1-2|TRBV14
CASSRSEDGYTF
TGTGCCAGCAGCCGCTCTGAGGATGGCTACACCTTC
>NA|NA|TRBJ2-2|TRBV9
CASSTQGSPGGAAGELFF
TGTGCCAGCAGCACTCAGGGGTCCCCGGGGGGAGCGGCCGGGGAGCTGTTTTTT
>TRBD1|NA|TRBJ2-7|TRBV5-1
CASSPGAGGFFYEQYF
TGCGCCAGCAGCCCGGGGGCAGGGGGCTTTTTCTACGAGCAGTACTTC